This entry describes one T cell receptor (beta chain). This entry comes from a study of blood T cell repertoires in COVID-19. Study information: Nucleic acid was either cDNA or gDNA, and it came from T cells, B-cell-depleted T cells, or PBMCs.

This CDR3 is 16 amino acids long. Germline lookup yields CDR1 MNHNS and CDR2 SASEGT. Germline trimming cut 3 bases from V and 9 bases from J; bases unmatched to any gene: 12. Authors' methods: By means of reference gene primer amplification, nucleated cell counts were estimated. The repertoire was sequenced with immunoSEQ multiplex PCR; TCRdb's copy has only in-frame clones and lacks some. V, J and clone size were drawn from that table, and D and trimming were deduced from the DNA. The sample contains about 190,000 clones, around 78% of which appear only once. The source of this sequence is a woman of 80 years or more with active or convalescent COVID-19. The chain couples TRBV6-1 to TRBJ2-7; 12 bases match TRBD2. Sequencing was performed on peripheral blood. CDR3 protein: CASSETLGLAGIMQYF. DNA for the CDR3: TGTGCCAGCAGTGAGACTCTAGGACTAGCGGGGATCATGCAGTACTTC.